The 27 T cell receptor beta chains presented below share a single source sample, sequenced in a study of control samples from healthy donors and cancer patients. TCRdb's copy holds only in-frame clones and misses some; the assay was immunoSEQ multiplex PCR. The table shows roughly 170,000 clones, with 90% to 95% occurring only once. The specimen sequenced was blood. These receptor sequences come from a woman between 18 and 30 years old in good health.

This chain links TRBV18 with TRBJ1-2; D gene unclear. Germline CDR1 reads KGHSH; CDR2 reads LQKENI. The CDR3 spans 14 residues. Trimming shortened V by 6 bases and J by 4 bases, and 15 bases separated the two germline ends. Here the CDR3 DNA reads TGTGCCAGCTCCTCGACCGGAGAGGGCTATGGCTACACCTTC. Its translation is CASSSTGEGYGYTF.

The rearrangement joins TRBV28 to TRBJ1-6; no clear D. Germline values: CDR1 MDHEN, CDR2 SYDVKM. The V end was cut by 1 base, the J end by 10 bases, with 11 bases between. The CDR3 covers 14 residues. This chain's CDR3 is CASSLFKGGSPLHF. CDR3 bases: TGTGCCAGCAGTTTATTCAAGGGTGGGTCACCCCTCCACTTT.

The J gene is TRBJ1-6, the V gene TRBV9; perhaps TRBD1 as D (5 bases). This CDR3 region has 15 residues. Germline V CDR1 and CDR2: SGDLS, YYNGEE. The germline V and J ends were trimmed by 2 bases and 5 bases, with 11 bases remaining between them. CDR3 bases: TGTGCCAGCAGCGTGGGGCGCCAGGATAATTCACCCCTCCACTTT. Protein: CASSVGRQDNSPLHF. The full variable domain, with the rest looked up from reference TRBV9 and TRBJ1-6, is DSGVTQTPKHLITATGQRVTLRCSPRSGDLSVYWYQQSLDQGLQFLIQYYNGEERAKGNILERFSAQQFPDLHSELNLSSLELGDSALYFCASSVGRQDNSPLHFGNGTRLTVT.

This chain connects TRBV4-1 to TRBJ2-7, with 9 bases matching TRBD1. Germline CDR1 and CDR2: MGHRA and YSYEKL. There are 15 residues in the CDR3. Losses at the gene ends were 3 bases for V and 4 bases for J; bases not matched to a gene: 7. The CDR3 is CASSQPGTGKYEQYF. CDR3 nucleotides: TGCGCCAGCAGCCAGCCCGGGACAGGGAAATACGAGCAGTACTTC.

The chain couples TRBV11-1 to TRBJ1-2; D unclear. Germline CDR1 is SGHAT and CDR2 is FQDESV (reference sequence). The germline V and J ends were trimmed by 5 bases and 7 bases, with 17 bases remaining between them. This CDR3 contains 14 residues. The CDR3 loop reads CASSPRGSRIGYTF. Written as DNA, the CDR3 is TGTGCCAGCAGCCCCCGTGGGAGTAGGATTGGCTACACCTTC.

This sequence joins TRBV5-1 and TRBJ2-7, with D maybe TRBD2 (5 bases). Germline CDR1 is SGHRS and CDR2 is YFSETQ. The CDR3 totals 13 residues. V was shortened by 3 bases and J by 7 bases, with 14 bases between the two germline ends. CDR3 sequence reads: CASSSPVRREQYF. CDR3 nucleotide sequence: TGCGCCAGCAGCTCCCCGGTGCGGAGGGAGCAGTACTTC.

The chain has TRBV24-1 and TRBJ1-2, with TRBD1 matching 10 bases. The CDR3 loop spans 15 amino acids. V dropped 3 bases and J dropped 4; count of bases not matched to a gene: 4. Germline V gives CDR1 KGHDR, CDR2 SFDVKD. In DNA form, the CDR3 reads TGTGCCACCAGTGATCAAGGACAGGGGGTCTATGGCTACACCTTC. Its protein product is CATSDQGQGVYGYTF.

The chain carries TRBV5-1 and TRBJ2-5; unclear D gene. V was clipped by 0 bases and J by 6 bases, with 12 bases between them. This CDR3 is 14 amino acids long. Looked up from germline, CDR1 is SGHRS and CDR2 is YFSETQ. CDR3 sequence reads: CASSLEEWMQTQYF. CDR3 coding DNA: TGCGCCAGCAGCTTGGAAGAATGGATGCAGACCCAGTACTTC.

The chain uses TRBV7-2 and TRBJ1-1; no clear D. The CDR3 contains 15 residues. Trimming removed 5 bases at V and 0 bases at J, with 13 bases between. From germline, CDR1 is SGHTA and CDR2 FQGNSA. CDR3: CASSPPNGLNTEAFF. CDR3 sequence (DNA): TGTGCCAGCAGCCCCCCCAACGGATTGAACACTGAAGCTTTCTTT.

The chain carries TRBV3-1 (or the pseudogene TRBV3-2) and TRBJ2-6; D uncertain. Trimming stripped 1 base from V and 2 bases from J, with 6 bases between. The V gene's germline CDR1 is LGHDT and CDR2 YNNKEL (reference sequence). The CDR3 sequence is 15 residues long. The CDR3 sequence: CASSQVLAGANVLTF. In DNA, the CDR3 is TGTGCCAGCAGCCAAGTTTTGGCTGGGGCCAACGTCCTGACTTTC.

The chain employs TRBV5-5 and TRBJ2-7, with D unclear. Trimming cost V 6 bases and J 5 bases, with 12 bases left between them. Germline lookup yields CDR1 SGHKS and CDR2 YYEKEE (reference sequence). This CDR3 spans 12 amino acids. The CDR3 protein is CASIDHGDEQYF. The CDR3 region has the DNA TGTGCCAGCATCGACCATGGCGACGAGCAGTACTTC.

The rearrangement joins TRBV24-1 to TRBJ2-3, with 8 bases that match TRBD1. V shed 8 bases and J 0 bases; nucleotides not matched to a gene: 3. The CDR3 contains 14 residues. CDR1 KGHDR and CDR2 SFDVKD come from the germline V gene. This chain's CDR3 is CATKDRESTDTQYF. The DNA for the CDR3 is TGTGCCACCAAGGACAGGGAAAGCACAGATACGCAGTATTTT.

This chain connects TRBV19 to TRBJ2-7; D unclear. V was pared by 5 bases and J by 0 bases, with 8 bases between. Germline CDR1 reads LNHDA; CDR2 reads SQIVND (reference sequence). The CDR3 is 13 residues long. The CDR3 loop reads CASSPQSSYEQYF. CDR3 DNA: TGTGCCAGTAGTCCTCAGAGCTCCTACGAGCAGTACTTC.

The chain employs TRBV6-4 and TRBJ1-6, with 10 bases matching TRBD1. After removal of 6 bases from V and 7 bases from J, the junction contained 3 bases not matched to a gene. The germline gives CDR1 MRHNA, CDR2 SNTAGT. This CDR3 spans 14 amino acids. CDR3 sequence: CASRRTGGNSPLHF. Written as DNA, the CDR3 is TGTGCCAGCAGGAGGACAGGGGGAAATTCACCCCTCCACTTT.

This clone was counted once. The rearrangement uses TRBV19 and TRBJ1-3; D ambiguous. Looked up from germline, CDR1 is LNHDA and CDR2 is SQIVND (reference sequence). The CDR3 runs 15 residues. The V and J ends lost 3 bases and 0 bases respectively, with 9 bases between them. CDR3 DNA: TGTGCCAGTAGTATCAGCCAGATCTCTGGAAACACCATATATTTT. This codes for CASSISQISGNTIYF.

This chain's CDR3 is CASSFYRAGGTEAFF. The CDR3 DNA reads TGTGCCAGCAGTTTTTACAGGGCTGGGGGCACTGAAGCTTTCTTT. V is TRBV27 and J is TRBJ1-1, with D possibly being TRBD1 (6 bases). V shed 3 bases and J shed 4 bases, with 15 bases lying between them. CDR3 length: 15 amino acids. From germline, CDR1 is MNHEY and CDR2 SMNVEV (reference sequence).

The chain recombines TRBV10-1 with TRBJ2-3; no definite D call. Germline V gene lookup returns CDR1 WNHNN and CDR2 SYGVQD (reference sequence). This CDR3 spans 13 amino acids. The V and J ends lost 1 base and 5 bases respectively, with 7 bases between them. The CDR3 region is CASSEWDGDTQYF. The CDR3 bases are TGCGCCAGCAGTGAGTGGGATGGAGATACGCAGTATTTT.

This clone has only one observation. In DNA, the CDR3 is TGTGCCATCAAGAGGAGTCAAACTAGCGGCTACGAGCAGTACTTC. Translating gives CAIKRSQTSGYEQYF. The chain combines TRBV10-3 with TRBJ2-7; 8 bases agree with TRBD2. Germline CDR1 and CDR2: ENHRY and SYGVKD. This CDR3 is 15 amino acids long. J was trimmed by 3 bases and V by 7 bases; bases with no gene match: 11.

This rearrangement joins TRBV7-9 to TRBJ2-1, with 14 bases that match TRBD2. This CDR3 is 16 amino acids long. Germline lookup yields CDR1 SEHNR and CDR2 FQNEAQ (reference sequence). Trimming took 5 bases from V and 7 from J; bases not matched to a gene: 7. The CDR3 DNA reads as TGTGCCAGCAGCCCGAGGGGGACTAGCGGGGGAAATGAGCAGTTCTTC. The encoded protein is CASSPRGTSGGNEQFF.

This sequence joins TRBV6-6 and TRBJ2-7; TRBD1 matches 7 bases. Germline V gene lookup returns CDR1 MNHNY and CDR2 SVGAGI (reference sequence). The CDR3 is 14 residues long. V gave up 2 bases and J gave up 2 bases; unmatched junction bases: 3. The CDR3 loop reads CASSYPGQPYEQYF. CDR3 coding DNA: TGTGCCAGCAGTTACCCGGGACAGCCCTACGAGCAGTACTTC.

The chain is built from TRBV11-2 and TRBJ2-5; D is tentatively TRBD1 or TRBD2 (5 bases each). The germline V gene encodes CDR1 SGHAT and CDR2 FQNNGV. V was clipped by 5 bases and J by 7 bases, with 20 bases between them. The CDR3 covers 15 residues. The CDR3 bases are TGTGCCAGCAGCGACGCCGGGACCACCCCGGGGACCCAGTACTTC. Protein: CASSDAGTTPGTQYF.

The rearrangement joins TRBV7-2 to TRBJ1-2; D is uncertain. The CDR3 is made up of 15 amino acids. CDR1 is SGHTA and CDR2 is FQGNSA in the germline V gene. Trimming took 5 bases from V and 0 from J, leaving 13 bases between them. The CDR3 nucleotides read TGTGCCAGCAGCACATCAGGAGCCGCTAACTATGGCTACACCTTC. This translates into CASSTSGAANYGYTF.

The chain has TRBV4-2 and TRBJ2-6; D might be TRBD2 (5 bases). The CDR3 is 17 residues long. CDR1 LGHNA and CDR2 YNFKEQ come from the germline V gene. Trimming took 0 bases from V and 0 from J, leaving 9 bases between them. CDR3 in DNA: TGTGCCAGCAGCCAAGAGGGAGACTTCTCTGGGGCCAACGTCCTGACTTTC. It translates to CASSQEGDFSGANVLTF.

The V and J genes are TRBV4-3 and TRBJ1-1; weak D call: TRBD1 (6 bases). Germline V gene sequence: CDR1 LGHNA, CDR2 YSLEER. Trimming left V 4 bases short and J 1 base short, with 19 bases between. CDR3 length equals 17 residues. The CDR3 nucleotides read TGCGCCAGCAGCCGCACCGGGACACGCAACCCGAACACTGAAGCTTTCTTT. The encoded protein is CASSRTGTRNPNTEAFF.

J is TRBJ1-5 and V is TRBV19; 8 positions match TRBD1. The V gene's germline CDR1 is LNHDA and CDR2 SQIVND (reference sequence). The CDR3 runs to 14 residues. J gave up 2 bases and V 6 bases, and 3 bases lay outside the gene matches. The CDR3 region has the DNA TGTGCCAGTAGGGGACAGGAGGGCAATCAGCCCCAGCATTTT. Protein product: CASRGQEGNQPQHF.

The V call is TRBV3-1 (or the pseudogene TRBV3-2), the J call TRBJ1-5; no firm D call. Germline CDR1 is LGHDT and CDR2 is YNNKEL (reference sequence). The V end was cut by 5 bases, the J end by 4 bases, with 12 bases between. The CDR3 loop spans 14 amino acids. As DNA, the CDR3 is TGTGCCAGCAGCAAAGGTGCTGGAAATCAGCCCCAGCATTTT. It specifies CASSKGAGNQPQHF.

The chain joins TRBV9 to TRBJ2-3, with TRBD1 matching over 10 bases. CDR1 is SGDLS, CDR2 YYNGEE, per germline. J was trimmed by 0 bases and V by 7 bases; bases with no gene match: 2. CDR3 length: 14 residues. CDR3 sequence (DNA): TGTGCCAGCGCGGACAGGGGGAGCACAGATACGCAGTATTTT. It specifies CASADRGSTDTQYF.